This T cell receptor beta chain was found in a study of blood T cell repertoires in COVID-19. The CDR3 is 13 amino acids. V was clipped by 0 bases and J by 8 bases, with 7 bases between them. In germline, CDR1 is LGHNA, CDR2 YNFKEQ. Only in-frame clones appear in the TCRdb table, and some are missing; sequencing was by immunoSEQ multiplex PCR. The sample includes 250,000 to 350,000 clones, roughly 88% seen only once; the top ten take approximately 3%. The receptor was isolated from a woman aged 25 to 45 with active or convalescent COVID-19. Sequenced: peripheral blood. J is TRBJ1-4 and V is TRBV4-2; no definite D call. The CDR3 sequence is CASSQDQNEKLFF. In DNA, the CDR3 is TGTGCCAGCAGCCAAGATCAGAACGAAAAACTGTTTTTT.